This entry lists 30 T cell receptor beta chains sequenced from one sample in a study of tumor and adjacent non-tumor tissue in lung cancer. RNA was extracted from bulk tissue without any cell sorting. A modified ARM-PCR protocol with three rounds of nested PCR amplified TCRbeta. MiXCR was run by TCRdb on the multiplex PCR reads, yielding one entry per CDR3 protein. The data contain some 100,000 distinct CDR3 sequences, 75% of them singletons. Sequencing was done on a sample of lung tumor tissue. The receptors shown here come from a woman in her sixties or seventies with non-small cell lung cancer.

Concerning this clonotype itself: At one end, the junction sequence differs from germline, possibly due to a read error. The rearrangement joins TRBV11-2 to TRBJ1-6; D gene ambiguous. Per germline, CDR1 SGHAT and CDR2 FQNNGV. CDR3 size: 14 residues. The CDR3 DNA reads TGTGCCAGCAGTTTAGAAGCAATTAATTCACCCCTCCATTTT. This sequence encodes CASSLEAINSPLHF. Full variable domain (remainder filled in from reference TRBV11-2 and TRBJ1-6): EAGVAQSPRYKIIEKRQSVAFWCNPISGHATLYWYQQILGQGPKLLIQFQNNGVVDDSQLPKDRFSAERLKGVDSTLKIQPAKLEDSAVYLCASSLEAINSPLHFGNGTRLTVT.

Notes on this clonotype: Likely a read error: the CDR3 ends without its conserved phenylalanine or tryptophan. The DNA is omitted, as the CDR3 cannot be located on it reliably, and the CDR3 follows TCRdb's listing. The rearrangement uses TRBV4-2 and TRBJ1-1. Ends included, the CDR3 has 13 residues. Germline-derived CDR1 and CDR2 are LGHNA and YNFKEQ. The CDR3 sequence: CASSFDTNTEVFY.

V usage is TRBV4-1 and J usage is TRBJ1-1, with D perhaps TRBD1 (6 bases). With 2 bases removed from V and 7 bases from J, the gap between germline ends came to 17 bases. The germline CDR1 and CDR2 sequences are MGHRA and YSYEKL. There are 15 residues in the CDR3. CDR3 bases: TGCGCCAGCAGCCAAACTCTGGGGGCTTATGGTGAAGCTTTCTTT. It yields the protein CASSQTLGAYGEAFF.

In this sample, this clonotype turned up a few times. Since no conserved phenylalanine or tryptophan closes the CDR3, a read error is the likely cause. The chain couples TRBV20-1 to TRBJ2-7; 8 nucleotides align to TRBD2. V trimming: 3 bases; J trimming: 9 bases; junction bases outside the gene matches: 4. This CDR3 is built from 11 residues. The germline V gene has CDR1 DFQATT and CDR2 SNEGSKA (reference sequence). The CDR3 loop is CSASPGGRQYS. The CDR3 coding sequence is TGCAGTGCTAGCCCGGGGGGGCGGCAGTACTCC.

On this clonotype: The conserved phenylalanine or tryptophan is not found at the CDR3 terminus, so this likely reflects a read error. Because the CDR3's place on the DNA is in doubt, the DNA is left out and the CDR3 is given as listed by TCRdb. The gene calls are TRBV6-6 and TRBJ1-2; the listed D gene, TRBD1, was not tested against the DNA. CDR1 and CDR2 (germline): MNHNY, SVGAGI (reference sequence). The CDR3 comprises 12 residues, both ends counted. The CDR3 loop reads CASSQDSYGFTI.

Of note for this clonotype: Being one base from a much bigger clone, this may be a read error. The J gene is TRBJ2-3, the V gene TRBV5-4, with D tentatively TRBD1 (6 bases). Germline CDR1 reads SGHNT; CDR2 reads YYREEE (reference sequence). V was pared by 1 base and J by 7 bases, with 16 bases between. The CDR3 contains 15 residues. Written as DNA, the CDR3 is TGTGCCAGCAGCTTGTGGGCAGGGGCTCAAAATACGCAGTATTTT. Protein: CASSLWAGAQNTQYF. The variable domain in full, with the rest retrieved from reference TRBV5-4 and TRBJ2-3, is ETGVTQSPTHLIKTRGQQVTLRCSSQSGHNTVSWYQQALGQGPQFIFQYYREEENGRGNFPPRFSGLQFPNYSSELNVNALELDDSALYLCASSLWAGAQNTQYFGPGTRLTVL.

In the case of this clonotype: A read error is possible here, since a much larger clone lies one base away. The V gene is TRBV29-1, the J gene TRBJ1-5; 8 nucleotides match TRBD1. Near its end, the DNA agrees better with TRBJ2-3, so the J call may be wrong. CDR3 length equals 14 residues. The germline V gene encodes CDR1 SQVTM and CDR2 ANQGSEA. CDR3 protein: CSVGSGGGNQPQYF. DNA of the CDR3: TGCAGCGTCGGTTCAGGGGGCGGCAATCAGCCCCAGTATTTT.

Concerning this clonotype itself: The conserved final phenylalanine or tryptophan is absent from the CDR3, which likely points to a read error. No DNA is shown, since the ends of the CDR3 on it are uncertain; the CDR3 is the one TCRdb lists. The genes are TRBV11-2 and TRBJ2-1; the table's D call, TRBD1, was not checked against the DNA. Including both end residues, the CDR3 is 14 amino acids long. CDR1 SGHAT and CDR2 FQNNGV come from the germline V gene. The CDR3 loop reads CASSVGTGVLSKFL.

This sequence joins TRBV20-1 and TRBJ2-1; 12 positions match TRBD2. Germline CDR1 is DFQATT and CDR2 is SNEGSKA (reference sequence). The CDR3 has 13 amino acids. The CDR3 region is CRAGLAGRNEEFF. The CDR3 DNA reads TGCAGAGCTGGACTAGCGGGGAGGAATGAAGAGTTCTTC.

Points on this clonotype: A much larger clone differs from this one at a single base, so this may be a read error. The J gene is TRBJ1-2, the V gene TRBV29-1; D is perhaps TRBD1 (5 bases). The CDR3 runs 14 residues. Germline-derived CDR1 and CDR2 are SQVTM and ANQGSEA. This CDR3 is CSVVGGGVGYSYTF. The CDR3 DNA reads TGCAGCGTTGTAGGTGGAGGGGTCGGCTATAGCTACACCTTC.

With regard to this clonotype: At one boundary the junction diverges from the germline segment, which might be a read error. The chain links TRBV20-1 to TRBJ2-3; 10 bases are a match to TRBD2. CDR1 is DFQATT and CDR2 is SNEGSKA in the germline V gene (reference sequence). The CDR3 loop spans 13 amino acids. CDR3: CVGLAAFTDTQYF. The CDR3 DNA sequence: TGTGTAGGACTAGCGGCGTTCACAGATACGCAGTATTTT.

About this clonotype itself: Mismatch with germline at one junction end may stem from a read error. The CDR3 loop reads CASSSGQGRNRPQRF. CDR3 in DNA: TGTGCCAGCAGTTCGGGACAGGGGAGAAATCGGCCCCAGCGTTTT. This rearrangement joins TRBV28 to TRBJ1-5; 10 nucleotides agree with TRBD1. Germline V gene data show CDR1 as MDHEN and CDR2 as SYDVKM. This CDR3 contains 15 residues. The whole variable domain, filled in from reference TRBV28 and TRBJ1-5, reads DVKVTQSSRYLVKRTGEKVFLECVQDMDHENMFWYRQDPGLGLRLIYFSYDVKMKEKGDIPEGYSVSREKKERFSLILESASTNQTSMYLCASSSGQGRNRPQRFGDGTRLSIL.

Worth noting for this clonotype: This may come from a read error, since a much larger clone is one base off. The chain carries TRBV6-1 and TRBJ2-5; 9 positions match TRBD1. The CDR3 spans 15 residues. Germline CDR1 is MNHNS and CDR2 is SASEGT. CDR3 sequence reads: CTSSEQGQGQETQYF. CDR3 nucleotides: TGTACCAGCAGTGAACAGGGACAGGGCCAAGAGACCCAGTACTTC.

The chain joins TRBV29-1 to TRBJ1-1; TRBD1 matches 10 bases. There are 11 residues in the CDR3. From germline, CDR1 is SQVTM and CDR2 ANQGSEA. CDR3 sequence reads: CGGQGVSEAFF. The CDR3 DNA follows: TGCGGCGGACAGGGGGTGTCTGAAGCTTTCTTT. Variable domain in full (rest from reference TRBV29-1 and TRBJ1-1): SAVISQKPSRDICQRGTSLTIQCQVDSQVTMMFWYRQQPGQSLTLIATANQGSEATYESGFVIDKFPISRPNLTFSTLTVSNMSPEDSSIYLCGGQGVSEAFFGQGTRLTVV.

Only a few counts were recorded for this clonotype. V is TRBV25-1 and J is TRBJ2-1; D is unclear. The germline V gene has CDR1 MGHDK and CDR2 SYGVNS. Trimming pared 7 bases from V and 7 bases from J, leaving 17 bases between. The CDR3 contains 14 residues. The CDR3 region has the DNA TGTGCCAGCAATATACCCACTCTAGGGAATGAGCAGTTCTTC. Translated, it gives CASNIPTLGNEQFF.

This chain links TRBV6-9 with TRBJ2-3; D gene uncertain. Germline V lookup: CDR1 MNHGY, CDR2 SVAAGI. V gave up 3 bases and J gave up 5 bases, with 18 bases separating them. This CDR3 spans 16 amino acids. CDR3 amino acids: CASSYLRLGGLDTQYF. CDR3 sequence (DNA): TGTGCCAGCAGTTACTTGCGGCTAGGTGGTCTAGATACGCAGTATTTT.

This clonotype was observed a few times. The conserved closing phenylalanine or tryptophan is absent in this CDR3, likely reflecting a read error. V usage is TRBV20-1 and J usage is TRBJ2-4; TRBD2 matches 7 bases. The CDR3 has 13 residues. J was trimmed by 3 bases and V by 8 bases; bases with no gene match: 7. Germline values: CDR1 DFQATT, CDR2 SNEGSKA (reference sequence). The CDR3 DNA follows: TGCAGTCGGACTAGTCCGGGCAAAAACATTCAGTACCTC. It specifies CSRTSPGKNIQYL.

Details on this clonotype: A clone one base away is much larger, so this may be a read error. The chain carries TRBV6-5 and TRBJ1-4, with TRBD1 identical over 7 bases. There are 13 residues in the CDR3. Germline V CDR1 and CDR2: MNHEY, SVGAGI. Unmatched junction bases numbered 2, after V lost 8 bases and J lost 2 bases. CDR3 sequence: CASARGTNEKLFF. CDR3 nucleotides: TGTGCCAGCGCCAGGGGGACTAATGAAAAACTGTTTTTT.

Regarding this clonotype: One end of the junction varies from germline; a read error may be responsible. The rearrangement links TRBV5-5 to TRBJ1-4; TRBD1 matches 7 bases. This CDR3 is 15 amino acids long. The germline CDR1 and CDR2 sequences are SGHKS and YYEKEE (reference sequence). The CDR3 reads CVSSPRQGEDEKLFF. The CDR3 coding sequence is TGTGTCAGCAGCCCGAGACAGGGCGAGGATGAAAAGCTGTTTTTT.

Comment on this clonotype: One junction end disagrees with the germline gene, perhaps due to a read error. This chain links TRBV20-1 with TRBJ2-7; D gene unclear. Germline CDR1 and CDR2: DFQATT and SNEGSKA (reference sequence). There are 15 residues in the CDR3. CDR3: CSDREETAYNYEQYF. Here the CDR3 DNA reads TGCAGTGATAGAGAAGAAACAGCCTACAACTACGAGCAGTACTTC.

For the CDR3, the DNA is TGTGCCAGCAGAAGAGGCAGAGACCAGCCCCAGCATTTT. Its protein is CASRRGRDQPQHF. The rearrangement uses TRBV11-3 and TRBJ1-5; D not certain. The V end lost 6 bases, the J end lost 7 bases, and 13 bases lay between the germline ends. The CDR3 is 13 amino acids. From germline, CDR1 is SGHNT and CDR2 YENEEA.

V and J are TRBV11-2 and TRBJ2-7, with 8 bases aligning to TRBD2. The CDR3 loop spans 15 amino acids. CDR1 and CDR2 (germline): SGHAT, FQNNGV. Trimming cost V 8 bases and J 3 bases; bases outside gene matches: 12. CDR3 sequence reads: CASRYGTSGGYEQYF. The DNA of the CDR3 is TGTGCCAGCCGCTACGGGACCAGCGGGGGCTACGAGCAGTACTTC.

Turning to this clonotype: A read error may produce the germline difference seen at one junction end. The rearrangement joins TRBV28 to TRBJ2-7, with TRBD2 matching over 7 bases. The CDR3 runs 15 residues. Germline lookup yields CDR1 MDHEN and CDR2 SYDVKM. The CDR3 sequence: CASSSGGTDTYEQCF. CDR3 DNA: TGTGCCAGCAGCTCCGGGGGGACGGATACCTACGAGCAGTGCTTC.

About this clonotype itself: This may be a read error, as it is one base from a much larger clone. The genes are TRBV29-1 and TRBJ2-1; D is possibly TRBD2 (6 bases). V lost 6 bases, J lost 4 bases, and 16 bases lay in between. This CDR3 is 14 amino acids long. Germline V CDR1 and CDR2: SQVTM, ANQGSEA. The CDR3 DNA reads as TGCAGCGTGATTAGCGGTTTTTCTTACAATGAGCAGTTCTTC. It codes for CSVISGFSYNEQFF.

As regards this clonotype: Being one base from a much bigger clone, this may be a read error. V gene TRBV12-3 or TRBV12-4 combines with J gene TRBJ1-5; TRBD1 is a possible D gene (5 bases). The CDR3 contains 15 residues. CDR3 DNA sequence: TGTGTCAGCAGTGCCGCCTGGGGGATGAATCAGCCCCAGCATTTT. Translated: CVSSAAWGMNQPQHF.

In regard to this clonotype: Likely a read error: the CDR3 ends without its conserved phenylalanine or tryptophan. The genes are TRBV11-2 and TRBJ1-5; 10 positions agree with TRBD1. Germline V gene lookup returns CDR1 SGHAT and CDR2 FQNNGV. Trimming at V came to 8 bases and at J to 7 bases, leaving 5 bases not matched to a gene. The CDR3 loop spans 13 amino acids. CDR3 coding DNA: TGTGCCAGCTCTCGGGACAGGGGCCAGCCCCAGCATTTG. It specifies CASSRDRGQPQHL.

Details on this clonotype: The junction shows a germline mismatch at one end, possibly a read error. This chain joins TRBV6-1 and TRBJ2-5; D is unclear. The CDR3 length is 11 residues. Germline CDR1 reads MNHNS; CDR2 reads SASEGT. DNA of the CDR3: TGTGCCTGCAGTCCCCAAGAGACCCAGTACTTC. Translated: CACSPQETQYF.

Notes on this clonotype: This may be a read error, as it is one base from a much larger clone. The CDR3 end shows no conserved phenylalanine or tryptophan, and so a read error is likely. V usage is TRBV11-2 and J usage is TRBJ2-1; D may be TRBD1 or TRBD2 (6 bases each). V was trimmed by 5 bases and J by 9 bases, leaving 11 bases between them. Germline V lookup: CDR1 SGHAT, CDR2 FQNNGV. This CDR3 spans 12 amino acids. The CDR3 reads CASSHGGGEQFI. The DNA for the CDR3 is TGTGCCAGCAGCCACGGGGGCGGTGAGCAGTTCATC.

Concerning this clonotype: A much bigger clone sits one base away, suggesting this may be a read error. The CDR3 DNA reads as TGCAGTGTTAAGGACAGGGGTCGGCCTGAAGCTTTCTTT. Encoded protein: CSVKDRGRPEAFF. The chain employs TRBV20-1 and TRBJ1-1, with 9 bases aligning to TRBD1. This CDR3 is built from 13 residues. J lost 6 bases, V lost 7 bases, and 9 bases had no gene match. CDR1 and CDR2 from the germline V gene are DFQATT and SNEGSKA (reference sequence).

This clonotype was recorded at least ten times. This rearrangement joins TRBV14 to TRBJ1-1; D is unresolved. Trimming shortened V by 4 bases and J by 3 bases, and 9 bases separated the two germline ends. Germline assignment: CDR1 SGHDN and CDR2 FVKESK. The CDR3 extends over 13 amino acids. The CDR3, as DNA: TGTGCCAGCAGCCCGCAGGTCGACACTGAAGCTTTCTTT. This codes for CASSPQVDTEAFF.